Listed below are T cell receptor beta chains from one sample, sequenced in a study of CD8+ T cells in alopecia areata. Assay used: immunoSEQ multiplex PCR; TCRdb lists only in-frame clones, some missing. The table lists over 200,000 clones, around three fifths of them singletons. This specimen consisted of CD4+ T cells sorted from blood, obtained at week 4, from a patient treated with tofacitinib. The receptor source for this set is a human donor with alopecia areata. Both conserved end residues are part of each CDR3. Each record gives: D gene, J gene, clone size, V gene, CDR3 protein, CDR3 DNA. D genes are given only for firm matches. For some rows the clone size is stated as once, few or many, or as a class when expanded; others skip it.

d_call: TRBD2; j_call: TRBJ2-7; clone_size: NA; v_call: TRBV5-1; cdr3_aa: CASSLGAGTGTYEQYF; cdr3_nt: TGCGCCAGCTCTCTGGGAGCGGGGACGGGAACCTACGAGCAGTACTTC
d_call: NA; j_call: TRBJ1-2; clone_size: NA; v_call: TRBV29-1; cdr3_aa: CSVGRGRYGYTF; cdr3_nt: TGCAGCGTTGGGAGGGGTCGGTATGGCTACACCTTC
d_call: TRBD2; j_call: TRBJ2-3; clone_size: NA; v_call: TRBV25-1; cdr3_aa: CASSAQLAGVADTQYF; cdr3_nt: TGTGCCAGCAGTGCCCAACTAGCGGGGGTTGCGGATACGCAGTATTTT
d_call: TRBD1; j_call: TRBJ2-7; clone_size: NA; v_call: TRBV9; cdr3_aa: CASSVGQGQSEQYF; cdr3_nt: TGTGCCAGCAGCGTAGGGCAGGGACAGAGCGAGCAGTACTTC
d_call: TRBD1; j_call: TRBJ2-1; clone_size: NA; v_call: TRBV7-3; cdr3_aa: CASRPGTGFGEQFF; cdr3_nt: TGTGCCAGCAGACCCGGGACAGGGTTCGGTGAGCAGTTCTTC
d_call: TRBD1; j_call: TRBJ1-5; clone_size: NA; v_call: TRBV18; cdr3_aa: CASSPGTGNQPQHF; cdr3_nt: TGTGCCAGCTCACCCGGGACAGGCAATCAGCCCCAGCATTTT
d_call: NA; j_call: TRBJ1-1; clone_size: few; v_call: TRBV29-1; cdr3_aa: CSVAGVDTEAFF; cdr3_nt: TGCAGCGTTGCCGGGGTAGACACTGAAGCTTTCTTT
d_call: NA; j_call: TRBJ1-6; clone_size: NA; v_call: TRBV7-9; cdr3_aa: CASSSETGTAESPLHF; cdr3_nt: TGTGCCAGCAGCTCTGAAACCGGGACGGCGGAGTCACCCCTCCACTTT
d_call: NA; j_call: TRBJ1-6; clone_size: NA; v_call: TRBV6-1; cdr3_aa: CASSRDGGPLHF; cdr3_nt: TGTGCCAGCAGTCGGGACGGAGGACCCCTCCACTTT
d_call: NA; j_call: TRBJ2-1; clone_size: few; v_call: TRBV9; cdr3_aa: CASSVTRRGEQFF; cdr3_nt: TGTGCCAGCAGCGTCACGAGACGAGGAGAGCAGTTCTTC
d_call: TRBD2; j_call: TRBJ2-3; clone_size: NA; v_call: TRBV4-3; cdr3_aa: CASSQSGLAGGDTQYF; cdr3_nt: TGCGCCAGCAGCCAATCTGGACTAGCGGGGGGCGATACGCAGTATTTT
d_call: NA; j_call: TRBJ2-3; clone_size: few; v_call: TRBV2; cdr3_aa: CASSETNPTQYF; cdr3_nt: TGTGCCAGCAGTGAAACCAACCCTACGCAGTATTTT
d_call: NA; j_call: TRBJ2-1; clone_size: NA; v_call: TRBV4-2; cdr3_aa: CASSQEGAGAYNEQFF; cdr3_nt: TGTGCCAGCAGCCAAGAAGGGGCAGGCGCCTACAATGAGCAGTTCTTC
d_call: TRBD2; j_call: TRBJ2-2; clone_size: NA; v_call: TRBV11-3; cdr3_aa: CASSPGTSLAGELFF; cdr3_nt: TGTGCCAGCAGCCCTGGGACTAGTCTAGCCGGGGAGCTGTTTTTT
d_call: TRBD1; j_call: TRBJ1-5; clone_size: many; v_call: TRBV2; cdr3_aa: CASSPDRDRNQPQHF; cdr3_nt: TGTGCCAGCAGTCCAGACAGGGACCGCAATCAGCCCCAGCATTTT
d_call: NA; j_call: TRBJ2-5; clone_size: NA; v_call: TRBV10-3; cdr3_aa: CAISDLRSSAQYF; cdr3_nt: TGTGCCATCAGTGACCTGAGATCGTCGGCCCAGTACTTC